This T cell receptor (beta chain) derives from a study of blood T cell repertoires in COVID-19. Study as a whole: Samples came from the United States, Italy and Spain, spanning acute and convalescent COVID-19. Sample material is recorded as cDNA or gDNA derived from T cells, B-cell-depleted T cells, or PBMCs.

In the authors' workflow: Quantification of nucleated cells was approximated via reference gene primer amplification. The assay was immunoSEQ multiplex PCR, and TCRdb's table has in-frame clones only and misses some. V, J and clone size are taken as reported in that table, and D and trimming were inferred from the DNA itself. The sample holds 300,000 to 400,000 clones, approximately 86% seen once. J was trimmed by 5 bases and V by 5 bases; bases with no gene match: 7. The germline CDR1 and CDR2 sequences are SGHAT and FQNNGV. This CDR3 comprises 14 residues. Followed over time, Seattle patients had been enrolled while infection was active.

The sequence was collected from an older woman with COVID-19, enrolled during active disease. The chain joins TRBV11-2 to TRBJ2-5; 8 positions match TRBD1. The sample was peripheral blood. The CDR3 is CASSPQGAGETQYF. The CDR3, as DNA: TGTGCCAGCAGCCCCCAGGGGGCTGGGGAGACCCAGTACTTC. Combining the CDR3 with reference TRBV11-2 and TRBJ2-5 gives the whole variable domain EAGVAQSPRYKIIEKRQSVAFWCNPISGHATLYWYQQILGQGPKLLIQFQNNGVVDDSQLPKDRFSAERLKGVDSTLKIQPAKLEDSAVYLCASSPQGAGETQYFGPGTRLLVL.